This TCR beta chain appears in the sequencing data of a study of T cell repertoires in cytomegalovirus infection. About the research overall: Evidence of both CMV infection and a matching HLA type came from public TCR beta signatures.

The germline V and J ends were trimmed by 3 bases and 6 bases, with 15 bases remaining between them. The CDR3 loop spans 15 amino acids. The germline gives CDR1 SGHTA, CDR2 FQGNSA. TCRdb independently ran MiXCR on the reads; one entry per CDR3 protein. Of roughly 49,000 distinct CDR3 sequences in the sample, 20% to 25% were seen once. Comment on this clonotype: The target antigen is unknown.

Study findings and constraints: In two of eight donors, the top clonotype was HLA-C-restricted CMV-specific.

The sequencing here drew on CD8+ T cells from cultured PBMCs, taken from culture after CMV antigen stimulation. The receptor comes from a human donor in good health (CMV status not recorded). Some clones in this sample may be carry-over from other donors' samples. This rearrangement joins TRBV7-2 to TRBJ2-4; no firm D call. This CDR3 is CASSLNRAVGNIQYF. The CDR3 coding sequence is TGTGCCAGCAGCTTGAATCGGGCAGTCGGAAACATTCAGTACTTC.